This TCR beta chain was captured by sequencing in a study of blood T cell repertoires in COVID-19. Measured with immunoSEQ multiplex PCR; TCRdb has only the in-frame clones, and not every one. The sample has 200,000 or so clones, roughly 76% seen once. The source of this sequence is a woman aged 80 or over with COVID-19, enrolled during active disease. The specimen was peripheral blood.

The CDR3 nucleotides are TGTGCCAGCAGCCTCGACAGGGGGCGCAGTTATGGCTACACCTTC. It is translated as CASSLDRGRSYGYTF. The chain recombines TRBV5-5 with TRBJ1-2; 10 bases line up with TRBD1. V lost 4 bases and J lost 5; bases outside the gene matches: 8. Germline CDR1 reads SGHKS; CDR2 reads YYEKEE (reference sequence). This CDR3 has 15 amino acids.